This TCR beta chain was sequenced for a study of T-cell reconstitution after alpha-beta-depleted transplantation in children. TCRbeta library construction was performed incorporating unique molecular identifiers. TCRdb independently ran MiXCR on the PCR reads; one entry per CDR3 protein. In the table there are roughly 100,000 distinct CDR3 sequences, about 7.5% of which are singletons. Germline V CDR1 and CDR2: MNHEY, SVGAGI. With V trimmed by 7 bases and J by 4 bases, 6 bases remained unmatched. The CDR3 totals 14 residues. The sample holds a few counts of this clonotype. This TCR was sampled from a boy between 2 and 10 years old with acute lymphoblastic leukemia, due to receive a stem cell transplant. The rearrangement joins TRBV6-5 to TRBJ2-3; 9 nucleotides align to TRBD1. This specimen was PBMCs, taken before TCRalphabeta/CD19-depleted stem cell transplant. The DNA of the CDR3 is TGTGCCAGCATCCTACAGGGGGCCCCAGATACGCAGTATTTT. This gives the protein CASILQGAPDTQYF.